The present T cell receptor beta chain was sequenced within a study of shared clonotypes between healthy human individuals. Study-wide findings and caveats: Among donors, clonotype sharing was expected to be affected by sequencing depth.

With regard to this clone: Its antigen is as yet unknown.

It was at deep level that the assay was run. The table came from immunoSEQ multiplex PCR; TCRdb's copy has only in-frame clones and leaves some out. The profile covers approximately 2,300,000 clones, with 85% to 95% appearing a single time and about 0.36% taken by the ten largest. The CDR3 has 16 amino acids. Germline-derived CDR1 and CDR2 are MNHEY and SMNVEV (reference sequence). V gave up 4 bases and J gave up 8 bases; unmatched junction bases: 12. There were only Caucasian adults among the donors, and all lived in Nashville, Tennessee. The chain has TRBV27 and TRBJ2-1; 9 bases align to TRBD2. The clonotype originates from a man younger than 30 in good health. Some clones in this sample may be carry-over from other donors' samples. Sample: naive CD4+ T cells from PBMCs. Subset noted: CD45RA+ positively selected. In DNA, the CDR3 is TGTGCCAGCAGTTGGGCTCCGGGACTAGCAGTATATGAGCAGTTCTTC. Residues: CASSWAPGLAVYEQFF.